The clone carrying this T cell receptor (beta chain) came up a few times. As yet, its antigen is unknown. This sample was taken from a study of T-cell memory formation after mild COVID-19. Study overall: Clusters were largely donor specific.

Germline CDR1 and CDR2: KGHDR and SFDVKD. The V end was cut by 8 bases, the J end by 5 bases, with 3 bases between. CDR3 length equals 9 residues. Study findings and constraints: Clones contracting day 15 to 85 were balanced CD4/CD8; later expanders leaned CD4+. Pre-infection memory carried some responding clones, suggesting that cross-reactive memory joined.

TCRdb analysed the 5' RACE reads with MiXCR anew, one entry per CDR3 protein. The data show under 600,000 distinct CDR3 sequences, roughly 21% seen once. The receptor was isolated from an adult woman who had mild COVID-19 (a few samples of this study predate the infection). Cell type and time point are not known. Sequenced: PBMCs or a T cell subset sorted from them (not recorded which). This chain connects TRBV24-1 to TRBJ2-7, with D uncertain. CDR3 in DNA: TGTGCCACCAAGGACGAGCAGTACTTC. It is translated as CATKDEQYF.